The sequence of this T cell receptor (beta chain) was determined in a study of blood T cell repertoires in COVID-19. Whole-study context: Specimens from acute and convalescent COVID-19 originated in the United States, Italy and Spain. From T cells, B-cell-depleted T cells, or PBMCs came the material, which was cDNA or gDNA.

This clone was counted only a few times. In the original workflow: Cell counts per sample came from amplifying reference gene primers. Data came from immunoSEQ multiplex PCR; TCRdb stores just in-frame clones and leaves some out. V, J and clone size were drawn from that table, and D and trimming were deduced from the DNA. The sample shows approximately 250,000 clones, approximately 86% of them seen only once. The V gene lost 5 bases and the J gene lost 9 bases, with 17 bases spanning the gap. Germline V gene lookup returns CDR1 SEHNR and CDR2 FQNEAQ (reference sequence). The CDR3 consists of 15 residues.

V is TRBV7-9 and J is TRBJ1-6; D may be TRBD1 (5 bases). The receptor was isolated from a man between 18 and 29 years old with active or convalescent COVID-19. What was sequenced was peripheral blood. The CDR3 loop is CASSPPGRESSPLHF. The DNA of the CDR3 is TGTGCCAGCAGCCCACCAGGGCGTGAGAGTTCACCCCTCCACTTT.